These 14 T cell receptor beta chains came from one sample sequenced in a study of blood T cell repertoires in COVID-19. TCRdb's copy holds only in-frame clones and misses some; the assay was immunoSEQ multiplex PCR. The table records around 70,000 clones, approximately 80% of them present only once. Sequencing was performed on peripheral blood. The receptors were gathered from a man aged 50 to 59 with COVID-19, enrolled during active disease.

This chain joins TRBV7-2 and TRBJ2-7; 8 nucleotides agree with TRBD2. There are 14 residues in the CDR3. The germline V gene has CDR1 SGHTA and CDR2 FQGNSA. Unmatched junction bases numbered 4, after V lost 4 bases and J lost 2 bases. In DNA form, the CDR3 reads TGTGCCAGCAGCTCCACGGGGGGGACCTACGAGCAGTACTTC. Translating it yields CASSSTGGTYEQYF.

V usage is TRBV27 and J usage is TRBJ2-3; 10 bases are a match to TRBD2. V trimming: 6 bases; J trimming: 5 bases; junction bases outside the gene matches: 14. The germline gives CDR1 MNHEY, CDR2 SMNVEV (reference sequence). CDR3 size: 17 residues. As DNA, the CDR3 is TGTGCCAGCAGACCAGTTGGGAGCGGGGGGGTTAGAGATACGCAGTATTTT. It specifies CASRPVGSGGVRDTQYF.

The J gene is TRBJ1-1, the V gene TRBV29-1; 9 nucleotides align to TRBD1. In germline, CDR1 is SQVTM, CDR2 ANQGSEA. This CDR3 comprises 12 residues. With V trimmed by 8 bases and J by 4 bases, 5 bases remained unmatched. The CDR3 loop reads CSYTGGGTEAFF. CDR3 bases: TGCAGCTATACAGGGGGCGGCACTGAAGCTTTCTTT.

The chain is built from TRBV6-2 or TRBV6-3 and TRBJ2-7; 13 bases fit TRBD2. This CDR3 region has 17 residues. V shed 4 bases and J 3 bases; nucleotides not matched to a gene: 9. Germline lookup yields CDR1 MNHEY and CDR2 SVGEGT. The CDR3 DNA reads as TGTGCCAGCAGTTCCCGGACTAGCGGGAGAGGTCACTACGAGCAGTACTTC. Encoded protein: CASSSRTSGRGHYEQYF.

The chain links TRBV19 to TRBJ1-3; no reliable D call. There are 16 residues in the CDR3. Looked up from germline, CDR1 is LNHDA and CDR2 is SQIVND (reference sequence). V lost 7 bases and J lost 0, with 16 bases in between. The DNA of the CDR3 is TGTGCCAGTACACCCGATTTAGCGAGCTCTGGAAACACCATATATTTT. Its translation: CASTPDLASSGNTIYF. Looking up the rest from reference TRBV19 and TRBJ1-3 gives the full variable domain: DGGITQSPKYLFRKEGQNVTLSCEQNLNHDAMYWYRQDPGQGLRLIYYSQIVNDFQKGDIAEGYSVSREKKESFPLTVTSAQKNPTAFYLCASTPDLASSGNTIYFGEGSWLTVV.

The CDR3 loop is CASSIPGERGYTF. The DNA of the CDR3 is TGTGCCAGTAGTATTCCAGGGGAGCGTGGCTACACCTTC. The gene calls are TRBV19 and TRBJ1-2; TRBD1 might be the D (6 bases). Trimming removed 3 bases at V and 7 bases at J, with 12 bases between. The CDR3 length is 13 residues. Germline CDR1 LNHDA, CDR2 SQIVND (reference sequence).

The chain combines TRBV7-8 with TRBJ1-3, with D possibly being TRBD1 (5 bases). This CDR3 has 15 residues. Germline V gives CDR1 SGHVS, CDR2 FQNEAQ. The V end lost 4 bases, the J end lost 4 bases, and 14 bases lay between the germline ends. CDR3 sequence: CASSYPRVPGNTIYF. CDR3 in DNA: TGTGCCAGCAGCTACCCCAGGGTGCCGGGAAACACCATATATTTT. Together with reference TRBV7-8 and TRBJ1-3, the CDR3 gives the full variable domain: GAGVSQSPRYKVAKRGQDVALRCDPISGHVSLFWYQQALGQGPEFLTYFQNEAQLDKSGLPSDRFFAERPEGSVSTLKIQRTQQEDSAVYLCASSYPRVPGNTIYFGEGSWLTVV.

The V and J genes are TRBV3-1 (or the pseudogene TRBV3-2) and TRBJ2-3; maybe TRBD2 (6 bases). In germline, CDR1 is LGHDT, CDR2 YNNKEL (reference sequence). Trimming left V 8 bases short and J 6 bases short, with 15 bases between. There are 13 residues in the CDR3. The CDR3 reads CASGGTKTDTQYF. The CDR3, as DNA: TGTGCCAGCGGAGGGACGAAGACCGATACGCAGTATTTT.

CDR3 bases: TGTGCCTGGGGACCGGGACTAGGGAAAGAGACCCAGTACTTC. Translated, it gives CAWGPGLGKETQYF. The genes are TRBV30 and TRBJ2-5; TRBD2 matches 8 bases. The CDR3 sequence is 14 residues long. CDR1 is GTSNPN, CDR2 SVGIG, per germline (reference sequence). The trim removed 5 bases at V and 3 bases at J, leaving 8 bases unmatched. Variable domain in full (rest from reference TRBV30 and TRBJ2-5): SQTIHQWPATLVQPVGSPLSLECTVEGTSNPNLYWYRQAAGRGLQLLFYSVGIGQISSEVPQNLSASRPQDRQFILSSKKLLLSDSGFYLCAWGPGLGKETQYFGPGTRLLVL.

V usage is TRBV2 and J usage is TRBJ1-5, with D tentatively TRBD1 (5 bases). The CDR3 contains 15 residues. The germline V and J ends were trimmed by 6 bases and 1 base, with 13 bases remaining between them. Germline values: CDR1 SNHLY, CDR2 FYNNEI. Here the CDR3 reads CASRNRQGSNQPQHF. The CDR3 bases are TGTGCCAGCAGAAATCGGCAGGGAAGCAATCAGCCCCAGCATTTT. The variable domain in full, completed from reference TRBV2 and TRBJ1-5, reads EPEVTQTPSHQVTQMGQEVILRCVPISNHLYFYWYRQILGQKVEFLVSFYNNEISEKSEIFDDQFSVERPDGSNFTLKIRSTKLEDSAMYFCASRNRQGSNQPQHFGDGTRLSIL.

This clone was counted a single time. The chain recombines TRBV29-1 with TRBJ1-5; D gene ambiguous. CDR3 size: 13 residues. The ends were cut back, 6 bases at V and 7 bases at J, with 16 bases in the middle. CDR1 SQVTM and CDR2 ANQGSEA come from the germline V gene. The CDR3 loop is CSVQRQTGQPQHF. DNA for the CDR3: TGCAGCGTCCAAAGACAAACGGGGCAGCCCCAGCATTTT.

The CDR3 reads CASSLTGWEQYF. CDR3 coding DNA: TGTGCCAGCAGCTTAACCGGGTGGGAGCAGTACTTC. The chain is built from TRBV7-9 and TRBJ2-7; D remains ambiguous. CDR1 is SEHNR and CDR2 is FQNEAQ in the germline V gene (reference sequence). This CDR3 is built from 12 residues. Trimming removed 2 bases at V and 7 bases at J, with 9 bases between. The full variable domain, rest sourced from reference TRBV7-9 and TRBJ2-7, is DTGVSQNPRHKITKRGQNVTFRCDPISEHNRLYWYRQTLGQGPEFLTYFQNEAQLEKSRLLSDRFSAERPKGSFSTLEIQRTEQGDSAMYLCASSLTGWEQYFGPGTRLTVT.

This chain connects TRBV29-1 to TRBJ1-1; D gene ambiguous. The CDR3 length is 12 residues. Germline V CDR1 and CDR2: SQVTM, ANQGSEA. Deletions cut 5 bases from V and 5 bases from J, with 12 bases between. CDR3 nucleotide sequence: TGCAGCGTTATGTCCGCGGTGACTGAAGCTTTCTTT. It is translated as CSVMSAVTEAFF.

The rearrangement uses TRBV28 and TRBJ2-3; D is unresolved. CDR1 is MDHEN and CDR2 is SYDVKM in the germline V gene. Trimming stripped 1 base from V and 2 bases from J, with 10 bases between. The CDR3 has 15 residues. This chain's CDR3 is CASSLSSLFTDTQYF. The CDR3 DNA sequence: TGTGCCAGCAGTTTATCCTCTCTGTTCACAGATACGCAGTATTTT.